What follows are 3 T cell receptor beta chains derived from one specimen sequenced in a study of control samples from healthy donors and cancer patients. Data came from immunoSEQ multiplex PCR; TCRdb stores just in-frame clones and leaves some out. This sample has some 120,000 clones, with roughly 89% found just once. The sequenced material came from blood. The receptors shown here come from a man in his thirties or forties in good health.

The J gene is TRBJ1-2, the V gene TRBV6-5, with D possibly matching TRBD1 (6 bases). The V end was cut by 6 bases, the J end by 6 bases, with 14 bases between. The CDR3 runs 13 residues. Germline-derived CDR1 and CDR2 are MNHEY and SVGAGI. CDR3 protein: CASRQGKEDGYTF. CDR3 sequence (DNA): TGTGCCAGCAGACAGGGAAAGGAAGATGGCTACACCTTC.

The V call is TRBV10-2, the J call TRBJ2-7; unclear D gene. V shed 3 bases and J shed 2 bases, with 14 bases lying between them. The CDR3 sequence is 15 residues long. Germline assignment: CDR1 WSHSY and CDR2 SAAADI. The CDR3 reads CASSEGRNVAYEQYV. The CDR3, as DNA: TGCGCCAGCAGTGAAGGTCGCAACGTTGCCTACGAGCAGTACGTC.

This chain links TRBV7-6 with TRBJ2-2; TRBD1 is a possible D gene (5 bases). The V and J ends lost 5 bases and 4 bases respectively, with 17 bases between them. Looked up from germline, CDR1 is SGHVS and CDR2 is FNYEAQ. This CDR3 region has 16 residues. The CDR3 nucleotides read TGTGCCAGCAGCCCACGTCAGGGCATCGTCACCGGGGAGCTGTTTTTT. Translating gives CASSPRQGIVTGELFF.